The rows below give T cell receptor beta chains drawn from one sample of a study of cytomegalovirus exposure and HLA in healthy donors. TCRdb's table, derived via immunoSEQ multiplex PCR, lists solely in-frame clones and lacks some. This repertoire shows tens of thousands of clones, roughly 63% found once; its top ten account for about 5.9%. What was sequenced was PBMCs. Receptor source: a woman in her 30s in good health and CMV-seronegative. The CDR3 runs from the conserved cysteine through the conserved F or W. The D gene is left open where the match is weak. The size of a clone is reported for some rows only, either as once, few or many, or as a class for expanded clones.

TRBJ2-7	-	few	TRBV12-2	CASRLVVTREHYEQYF	TGTGCAAGTCGCTTAGTGGTTACTCGGGAGCACTACGAGCAGTACTTC
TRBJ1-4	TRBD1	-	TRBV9	CASSPRQGTRGGNEKLFF	TGTGCCAGCAGCCCCCGACAGGGGACAAGGGGAGGTAATGAAAAACTGTTTTTT
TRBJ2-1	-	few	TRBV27	CASRQGTPRSSYNEQFF	TGTGCCAGCAGACAAGGGACTCCTAGGAGCTCCTACAATGAGCAGTTCTTC
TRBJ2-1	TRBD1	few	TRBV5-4	CASSRTVHTGTGVYNEQFF	TGTGCCAGCAGCAGAACCGTCCATACCGGGACAGGGGTTTACAATGAGCAGTTCTTC
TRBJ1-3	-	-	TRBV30	CAWSAQLLSGNTIYF	TGTGCCTGGAGTGCACAGCTGCTCTCTGGAAACACCATATATTTT
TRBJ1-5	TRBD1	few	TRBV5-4	CASSPGGLQPQHF	TGTGCCAGCAGCCCAGGGGGCCTTCAGCCCCAGCATTTT
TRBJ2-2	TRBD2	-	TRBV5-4	CASSAGLAGGTGELFF	TGTGCCAGCAGCGCCGGACTAGCGGGGGGCACCGGGGAGCTGTTTTTT
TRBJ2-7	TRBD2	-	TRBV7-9	CASSLGRLAGGYEQYF	TGTGCCAGCAGCTTAGGACGACTAGCGGGAGGCTACGAGCAGTACTTC
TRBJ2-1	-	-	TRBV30	CAWKEGGPLNEQFF	TGTGCCTGGAAGGAGGGTGGGCCCCTAAATGAGCAGTTCTTC
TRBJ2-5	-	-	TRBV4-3	CASSQDRGYQETQYF	TGCGCCAGCAGCCAAGATCGGGGGTACCAAGAGACCCAGTACTTC
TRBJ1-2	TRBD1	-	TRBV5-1	CASSPVGGGVDGYTF	TGCGCCAGCAGCCCCGTTGGAGGGGGCGTCGATGGCTACACCTTC
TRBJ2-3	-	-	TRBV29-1	CEGDTQYF	TGCGAGGGAGATACGCAGTATTTT
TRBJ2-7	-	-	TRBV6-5	CASSNRGGPAYEQYF	TGTGCCAGCAGTAACCGAGGAGGTCCCGCCTACGAGCAGTACTTC
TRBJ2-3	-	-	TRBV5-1	CASSLTRVYDTQYF	TGCGCCAGCAGCTTGACCAGGGTATACGATACGCAGTATTTT
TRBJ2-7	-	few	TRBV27	CASSYAAGPTYEQYF	TGTGCCAGCAGTTACGCGGCAGGGCCCACATACGAGCAGTACTTC
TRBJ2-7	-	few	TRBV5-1	CASSLGMVGPYEQYF	TGCGCCAGCAGCTTGGGGATGGTGGGCCCCTACGAGCAGTACTTC
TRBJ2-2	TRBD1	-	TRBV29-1	CSVEDRGRGLIGELFF	TGCAGCGTTGAAGATCGAGGCAGGGGGCTAATCGGGGAGCTGTTTTTT
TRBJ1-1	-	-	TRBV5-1	CASSLPPTELNTEAFF	TGCGCCAGCAGCTTGCCTCCGACGGAGTTGAACACTGAAGCTTTCTTT
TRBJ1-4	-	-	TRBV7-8	CASSLLQGSTNEKLFF	TGTGCCAGCAGCTTACTACAGGGATCAACTAATGAAAAACTGTTTTTT
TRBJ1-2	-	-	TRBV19	CASSIQANYGYTF	TGTGCCAGTAGTATTCAGGCTAACTATGGCTACACCTTC
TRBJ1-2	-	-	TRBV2	CASSAVTGYGYTF	TGTGCCAGCAGTGCCGTCACAGGCTATGGCTACACCTTC
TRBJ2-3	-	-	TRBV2	CASSQIAAHADTQYF	TGTGCCAGCAGTCAAATAGCGGCTCACGCAGATACGCAGTATTTT
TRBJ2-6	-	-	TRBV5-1	CASSKTSSGANVLTF	TGCGCCAGCAGCAAGACTAGCTCTGGGGCCAACGTCCTGACTTTC
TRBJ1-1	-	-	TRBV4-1	CASRLTGQNTEAFF	TGCGCCAGCAGACTCACTGGACAGAACACTGAAGCTTTCTTT
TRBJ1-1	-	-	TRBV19	CASRQSNTEAFF	TGTGCCAGTAGACAGTCGAACACTGAAGCTTTCTTT
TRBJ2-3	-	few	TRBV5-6	CASSVEWVGTDTQYF	TGTGCCAGCAGTGTGGAGTGGGTTGGGACAGATACGCAGTATTTT
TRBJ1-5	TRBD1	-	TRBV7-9	CASSDRGRGQPQHF	TGTGCCAGCAGCGACAGGGGGCGAGGGCAGCCCCAGCATTTT
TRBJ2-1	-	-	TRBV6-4	CASSDSSGQPLEQFF	TGTGCCAGCAGTGACTCGAGCGGGCAGCCCCTAGAGCAGTTCTTC
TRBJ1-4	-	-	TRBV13	CASSLRGGQGGEKLFF	TGTGCCAGCAGCCTCCGGGGAGGGCAGGGTGGAGAAAAACTGTTTTTT
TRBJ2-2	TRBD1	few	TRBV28	CASSLSRGQSTGELFF	TGTGCCAGCAGTTTAAGTAGGGGGCAAAGCACCGGGGAGCTGTTTTTT
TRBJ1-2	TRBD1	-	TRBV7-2	CASSFRGLGYTF	TGTGCCAGCAGCTTTAGGGGGCTCGGCTACACCTTC
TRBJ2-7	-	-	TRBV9	CASIPGREKQYF	TGTGCCAGCATCCCGGGAAGGGAGAAACAGTACTTC
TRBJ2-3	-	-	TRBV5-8	CASSFSGYSTDTQYF	TGTGCCAGCAGTTTTAGCGGTTACAGCACAGATACGCAGTATTTT
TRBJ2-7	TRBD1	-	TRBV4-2	CASSRLGQSSYEQYF	TGTGCCAGCAGCCGCTTGGGACAGAGCTCCTACGAGCAGTACTTC
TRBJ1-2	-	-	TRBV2	CASSLAGPLSTGYTF	TGTGCCAGCAGCCTAGCGGGCCCCTTGTCGACCGGCTACACCTTC
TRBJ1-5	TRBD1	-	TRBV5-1	CASSWDSLNQPQHF	TGCGCCAGCAGCTGGGACAGTCTCAATCAGCCCCAGCATTTT
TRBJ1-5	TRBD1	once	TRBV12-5	CASGSGQVHSNQPQHF	TGTGCTAGTGGTTCTGGACAGGTACATAGCAATCAGCCCCAGCATTTT
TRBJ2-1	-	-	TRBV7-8	CASSLASAASSSYNEQFF	TGTGCCAGCAGCTTAGCCTCGGCGGCCTCTAGCTCCTACAATGAGCAGTTCTTC
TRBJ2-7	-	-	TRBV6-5	CASRTTGYYEQYF	TGTGCCAGCAGAACAACAGGGTATTACGAGCAGTACTTC
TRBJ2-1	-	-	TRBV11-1	CASSSGGQGFVGAHNEQFF	TGTGCCAGCAGCAGCGGGGGACAGGGATTCGTGGGAGCGCACAATGAGCAGTTCTTC
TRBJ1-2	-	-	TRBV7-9	CASSSNRDGGYGYTF	TGTGCCAGCAGCTCAAACAGGGATGGCGGCTATGGCTACACCTTC
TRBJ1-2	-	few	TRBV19	CASREQAAVNYGYTF	TGTGCCAGTAGAGAACAGGCCGCCGTTAACTATGGCTACACCTTC
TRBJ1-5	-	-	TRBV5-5	CASSNMGAGNQPQHF	TGTGCCAGCAGCAATATGGGGGCAGGCAATCAGCCCCAGCATTTT
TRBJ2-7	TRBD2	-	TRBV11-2	CASSLGTSGRVRYF	TGTGCCAGCAGCTTAGGGACTAGCGGGAGAGTTAGGTACTTC
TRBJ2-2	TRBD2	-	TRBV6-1	CASRGTSGGIGELFF	TGTGCCAGCAGAGGGACTAGCGGGGGAATCGGGGAGCTGTTTTTT
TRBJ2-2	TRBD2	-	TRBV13	CVSSSRTSGSDTGELFF	TGTGTCAGCAGCTCCAGGACTAGCGGGAGCGACACCGGGGAGCTGTTTTTT
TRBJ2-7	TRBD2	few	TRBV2	CASSGLAGAYEQYF	TGTGCCAGCAGTGGCCTAGCGGGGGCCTACGAGCAGTACTTC
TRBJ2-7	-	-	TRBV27	CASSNFHRQYF	TGTGCCAGCAGCAACTTTCACAGGCAGTACTTC
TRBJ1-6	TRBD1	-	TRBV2	CASSGGQGSSYNSPLHF	TGTGCCAGCAGTGGCGGACAGGGAAGCTCCTATAATTCACCCCTCCACTTT
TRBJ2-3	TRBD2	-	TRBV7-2	CASTPTSGRSRTDTQYF	TGTGCCAGCACCCCGACTAGCGGGAGATCTCGGACAGATACGCAGTATTTT
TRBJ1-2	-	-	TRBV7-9	CASSFRAGVDGYTF	TGTGCCAGCAGCTTTAGAGCAGGGGTCGATGGCTACACCTTC
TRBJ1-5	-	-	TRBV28	CASSPQGSSNQPQHF	TGTGCCAGCAGTCCACAGGGTTCTAGCAATCAGCCCCAGCATTTT